Following are 28 T cell receptor beta chains from one sample sequenced in a study of chronic HIV infection and antiretroviral therapy. TCRdb fed the 5' RACE reads into MiXCR, producing one record per CDR3 protein. The sample carries roughly 39,000 distinct CDR3 sequences, 8% to 10% recorded once. Input material: peripheral blood. These receptors were obtained from an adult who had HIV and had not received antiretroviral therapy, or was an uninfected healthy control (not recorded which).

A few counts support this clonotype. The chain couples TRBV2 to TRBJ2-1; D may correspond to TRBD1 or TRBD2 (5 bases each). The CDR3 contains 13 residues. Trimming left V 8 bases short and J 6 bases short, with 14 bases between. Germline CDR1 is SNHLY and CDR2 is FYNNEI. The CDR3 here is CASDWAGTNEQFF. The CDR3 coding sequence is TGTGCCAGCGACTGGGCAGGGACCAATGAGCAGTTCTTC.

This clonotype was seen many times. CDR3 sequence reads: CATRSGTGGAGEGEQFF. The CDR3 nucleotides read TGTGCCACGAGATCCGGGACAGGAGGAGCGGGAGAGGGTGAGCAGTTCTTC. This chain uses TRBV5-4 with TRBJ2-1; D is possibly TRBD1 or TRBD2 (8 bases each). This CDR3 has 17 amino acids. Germline V gene data show CDR1 as SGHNT and CDR2 as YYREEE (reference sequence). Trimming took 9 bases from V and 9 from J, leaving 31 bases between them.

The V and J genes are TRBV14 and TRBJ2-1; 9 nucleotides align to TRBD2. The J segment lost 12 bases and the V segment lost 0 bases, leaving 12 bases of the junction unmatched. The CDR3 sequence is 16 residues long. CDR1 and CDR2 from the germline V gene are SGHDN and FVKESK. The CDR3 DNA follows: TGTGCCAGCAGCCAAGATTGGGCTAGCGGGACTCGGGGGCAGTTCTTC. Translated: CASSQDWASGTRGQFF.

This clonotype was seen only a few times. This chain connects TRBV10-3 to TRBJ2-5; D remains unclear. Germline V lookup: CDR1 ENHRY, CDR2 SYGVKD. This CDR3 has 11 amino acids. V lost 2 bases to trimming and J lost 5 bases, with 3 bases between them. DNA of the CDR3: TGTGCCATCAGTGAGGGGGAGACCCAGTACTTC. It specifies CAISEGETQYF.

This clonotype was seen at least ten times. The chain carries TRBV20-1 and TRBJ2-3; the match to TRBD2 covers 11 bases. Germline values: CDR1 DFQATT, CDR2 SNEGSKA (reference sequence). There are 13 residues in the CDR3. V was pared by 5 bases and J by 6 bases, with 4 bases of the junction left unmatched. This CDR3 is CSAGSGRGDTQYF. The DNA of the CDR3 is TGCAGTGCTGGTAGCGGGAGGGGGGATACGCAGTATTTT.

CDR3 residues: CASISSSQEAFF. CDR3 DNA sequence: TGTGCCAGCATTTCATCCTCCCAGGAAGCTTTCTTT. The gene calls are TRBV28 and TRBJ1-1; D not resolved. CDR1 and CDR2 from the germline V gene are MDHEN and SYDVKM. The CDR3 runs to 12 residues. The V end lost 7 bases, the J end lost 8 bases, and 14 bases lay between the germline ends.

This clonotype was counted between two and nine times. The rearrangement uses TRBV5-1 and TRBJ2-6; D call uncertain. The germline V gene encodes CDR1 SGHRS and CDR2 YFSETQ. The CDR3 length is 19 residues. V dropped 0 bases and J dropped 0 bases, with 16 bases sitting between them. Here the CDR3 DNA reads TGCGCCAGCAGCTTGGACACTATTGCCCTCAACTCTGGGGCCAACGTCCTGACTTTC. This gives the protein CASSLDTIALNSGANVLTF. The full variable domain, its missing parts supplied by reference TRBV5-1 and TRBJ2-6, is KAGVTQTPRYLIKTRGQQVTLSCSPISGHRSVSWYQQTPGQGLQFLFEYFSETQRNKGNFPGRFSGRQFSNSRSEMNVSTLELGDSALYLCASSLDTIALNSGANVLTFGAGSRLTVL.

The table lists this clonotype with many counts. This sequence joins TRBV9 and TRBJ2-7; no firm D call. The CDR3 consists of 14 residues. The germline gives CDR1 SGDLS, CDR2 YYNGEE. Between the trimmed V and J ends, which lost 4 bases and 7 bases, there was a span of 18 bases. The CDR3: CASSPRDSWVEQYF. DNA of the CDR3: TGTGCCAGCAGCCCCCGAGACTCATGGGTGGAGCAGTACTTC.

This sequence joins TRBV28 and TRBJ1-1; D not resolved. Trimming pared 4 bases from V and 4 bases from J, leaving 16 bases between. CDR1 and CDR2 from the germline V gene are MDHEN and SYDVKM. The CDR3 spans 15 residues. This CDR3 is CASSSPSEGSTEAFF. The DNA for the CDR3 is TGTGCCAGCAGTTCGCCCTCCGAGGGTAGCACTGAAGCTTTCTTT.

The chain is built from TRBV9 and TRBJ1-6, with D unresolved. CDR1 and CDR2 (germline): SGDLS, YYNGEE. CDR3 length: 12 amino acids. V was shortened by 4 bases and J by 7 bases, with 6 bases between the two germline ends. CDR3 residues: CASSSENSPLHF. DNA for the CDR3: TGTGCCAGCAGCTCAGAGAATTCACCCCTCCACTTT.

V and J are TRBV29-1 and TRBJ2-7, with D perhaps matching TRBD1 (6 bases). Deletions cut 4 bases from V and 2 bases from J, with 15 bases between. The CDR3 length is 14 residues. Germline V CDR1 and CDR2: SQVTM, ANQGSEA. DNA of the CDR3: TGCAGCGTTGGGAAGGGGGACATCACCTACGAGCAGTACTTC. It encodes CSVGKGDITYEQYF.

In this sample, this clonotype turned up many times. The J gene is TRBJ1-1, the V gene TRBV7-3, with TRBD1 identical over 7 bases. CDR3 size: 16 residues. From germline, CDR1 is SGHTA and CDR2 FQGTGA. The ends lost 4 bases at V and 3 bases at J; junction bases unmatched: 11. The CDR3 region is CASSSLFTGVDTEAFF. The CDR3 DNA reads TGTGCCAGCAGCTCTCTCTTCACAGGGGTCGACACTGAAGCTTTCTTT.

The table lists this clonotype with many counts. This chain uses TRBV28 with TRBJ2-5, with D possibly TRBD2 on 6 matching bases. Germline V CDR1 and CDR2: MDHEN, SYDVKM. This CDR3 is 13 amino acids long. Trimming pared 6 bases from V and 2 bases from J, leaving 10 bases between. CDR3 sequence reads: CASRPGLQETQYF. As DNA, the CDR3 is TGTGCCAGCAGGCCCGGACTACAAGAGACCCAGTACTTC.

There are a few counts of this clonotype. The chain carries TRBV7-9 and TRBJ2-1; 10 nucleotides agree with TRBD2. V shed 5 bases and J 7 bases; nucleotides not matched to a gene: 8. This CDR3 is built from 15 residues. The germline gives CDR1 SEHNR, CDR2 FQNEAQ (reference sequence). CDR3 coding DNA: TGTGCCAGCAGCGTAGGGGCTAGCGGGAGTAATGAGCAGTTCTTC. This codes for CASSVGASGSNEQFF.

This clonotype appeared a few times. V is TRBV29-1 and J is TRBJ1-2; possibly TRBD1 for D (6 bases). CDR3 length: 15 residues. Germline CDR1 and CDR2: SQVTM and ANQGSEA. Trimming removed 6 bases from V and 7 bases from J, with 24 bases in between. CDR3 sequence (DNA): TGCAGCGTCCCCCCTTTAGGCAGGGGACGCTCTGGCTACACCTTC. As protein: CSVPPLGRGRSGYTF.

This clonotype came up a few times. The genes are TRBV20-1 and TRBJ1-1; no reliable D call. Germline values: CDR1 DFQATT, CDR2 SNEGSKA (reference sequence). Trimming removed 6 bases at V and 11 bases at J, with 25 bases between. The CDR3 is made up of 14 amino acids. For the CDR3, the DNA is TGCAGTGCATCACCACCAATGGGAATTGAAGGGGCTTTCTTT. Translation: CSASPPMGIEGAFF.

This clonotype came up many times. The genes are TRBV5-1 and TRBJ1-1, with 8 bases lining up with TRBD1. This CDR3 spans 16 amino acids. Trimming took 5 bases from V and 2 from J; bases not matched to a gene: 11. CDR1 and CDR2 (germline): SGHRS, YFSETQ. The CDR3 coding sequence is TGCGCCAGCAGAAAGCCGGGACAGGAAGGAAACACTGAAGCTTTCTTT. It encodes CASRKPGQEGNTEAFF.

The gene calls are TRBV11-2 and TRBJ1-2, with D tentatively TRBD1 (6 bases). Germline loops: CDR1 SGHAT, CDR2 FQNNGV. The CDR3 contains 13 residues. Trimming removed 5 bases at V and 2 bases at J, with 9 bases between. The DNA for the CDR3 is TGTGCCAGCAGCATCGACAGGAACTATGGCTACACCTTC. This sequence encodes CASSIDRNYGYTF.

The V and J genes are TRBV12-3 or TRBV12-4 and TRBJ1-1, with D tentatively TRBD1 (6 bases). This CDR3 region has 14 residues. V was pared by 7 bases and J by 5 bases, with 17 bases between. The CDR3 coding sequence is TGTGCCAGCACCCTAGGGGGGGCAAGAACTGAAGCTTTCTTT. Its translation: CASTLGGARTEAFF.

This clonotype was seen more than once but under ten times. This rearrangement joins TRBV12-3 or TRBV12-4 to TRBJ2-6; no reliable D call. This CDR3 region has 13 residues. V gave up 6 bases and J gave up 2 bases, with 5 bases separating them. The CDR3 nucleotides are TGTGCCAGCAGGTACACTGGGGCCAACGTCCTGACTTTC. Its protein product is CASRYTGANVLTF.

This clonotype was seen ten or more times. This rearrangement joins TRBV20-1 to TRBJ1-4, with no clear D. The CDR3 has 12 residues. Germline V gene data show CDR1 as DFQATT and CDR2 as SNEGSKA (reference sequence). V was clipped by 6 bases and J by 7 bases, with 12 bases between them. CDR3 coding DNA: TGCAGTGCAAAGTTTTTGGTTGAAAAACTGTTTTTT. Residues: CSAKFLVEKLFF.

Judged by abundance, this clonotype is medium-sized. The chain has TRBV4-2 and TRBJ2-6; 8 nucleotides align to TRBD2. The CDR3 is 16 amino acids. The V and J ends lost 7 bases and 1 base, in that order; junction bases with no gene match: 6. Looked up from germline, CDR1 is LGHNA and CDR2 is YNFKEQ. In nucleotides, the CDR3 is TGTGCCAGCACCCCGACTAGCGCATCTGGGGCCAACGTCCTGACTTTC. This encodes CASTPTSASGANVLTF.

This clonotype was recorded many times. The chain employs TRBV28 and TRBJ2-7, with 9 nucleotides matching TRBD1. The CDR3 is 14 amino acids. The germline CDR1 and CDR2 sequences are MDHEN and SYDVKM. V lost 6 bases to trimming and J lost 6 bases; unmatched junction nucleotides: 9. The DNA of the CDR3 is TGTGCCAGCAGCCCACCGGACAGGGGCGGCGAGCAGTACTTC. Translating it yields CASSPPDRGGEQYF.

This clonotype was found many times. CDR3 residues: CASSQDQHNEQFF. CDR3 coding DNA: TGCGCCAGCAGCCAAGATCAGCACAATGAGCAGTTCTTC. The chain joins TRBV4-1 to TRBJ2-1; D unclear. This CDR3 contains 13 residues. Trimming left V 0 bases short and J 5 bases short, with 5 bases between. The V gene's germline CDR1 is MGHRA and CDR2 YSYEKL.

This clonotype was seen at least ten times. This sequence joins TRBV28 and TRBJ1-4, with D maybe TRBD1 (5 bases). The CDR3 is 14 amino acids. Germline V CDR1 and CDR2: MDHEN, SYDVKM. V lost 2 bases, J lost 5 bases, and 9 bases lay in between. Written as DNA, the CDR3 is TGTGCCAGCAGTTTAGGGACCGAGAATGAAAAACTGTTTTTT. Protein sequence: CASSLGTENEKLFF.

This chain joins TRBV2 and TRBJ2-1, with TRBD1 identical over 8 bases. Germline V CDR1 and CDR2: SNHLY, FYNNEI. The CDR3 loop spans 14 amino acids. J gave up 4 bases and V 6 bases, and 5 bases lay outside the gene matches. The chain's CDR3 is CASRAGGRYNEQFF. CDR3 DNA sequence: TGTGCCAGCAGGGCAGGGGGCAGGTACAATGAGCAGTTCTTC.

This clonotype was detected ten times or more. This chain uses TRBV28 with TRBJ2-6; a possible D gene is TRBD1 (5 bases). The V gene's germline CDR1 is MDHEN and CDR2 SYDVKM. The CDR3 runs to 16 residues. Trimming cost V 6 bases and J 0 bases, with 12 bases left between them. CDR3 region: CASRRQFASGANVLTF. CDR3 nucleotides: TGTGCCAGCAGAAGACAGTTTGCCTCTGGGGCCAACGTCCTGACTTTC.

This clonotype appeared a few times. The V gene is TRBV24-1, the J gene TRBJ1-2; unclear D gene. This CDR3 region has 14 residues. V was trimmed by 4 bases and J by 3 bases, leaving 11 bases between them. Per germline, CDR1 KGHDR and CDR2 SFDVKD. CDR3: CATSDPRRDYGYTF. The CDR3, as DNA: TGTGCCACCAGTGACCCCAGGAGGGACTATGGCTACACCTTC.